This T cell receptor (beta chain) was found in a study of cytomegalovirus exposure and HLA in healthy donors. Trimming pared 3 bases from V and 2 bases from J, leaving 17 bases between. Germline CDR1 reads SGHTA; CDR2 reads FQGNSA. The CDR3 extends over 16 amino acids. PCR employed 60 Vbeta and 13 Jbeta primers. Method: immunoSEQ multiplex PCR; TCRdb's copy keeps in-frame clones and lacks some. The sample lists some 110,000 clones; over 65% were seen once. This clone showed up just a few times. Sequenced: PBMCs. The source is a woman aged 45 to 65 in good health and CMV-seropositive. The chain carries TRBV7-2 and TRBJ2-7; tentatively, D is TRBD2 (6 bases). The CDR3 loop reads CASSLGGGGFAYEQYF. The CDR3 nucleotides are TGTGCCAGCAGCTTGGGAGGTGGAGGTTTCGCCTACGAGCAGTACTTC.